Listed below are T cell receptor beta chains from one sample, sequenced in a study of shared clonotypes between healthy human individuals. Profiled with immunoSEQ multiplex PCR; TCRdb holds only in-frame clones, not every one. The data contain around 550,000 clones, 90% to 95% of them singletons. The sequencing input was naive CD8+ T cells sorted from blood. The receptor source for this set is a woman aged 25 to 39 in good health. Each CDR3 is given with its conserved first and last residue. The D gene is left open where the match is weak. Size is stated for part of the rows, as once, few or many counts, or as a class when the clone is expanded.

TGTGCCAGTAGGAATTTTAAGCGGGAGGGCCTGACCGGGGAGCTGTTTTTT	CASRNFKREGLTGELFF	.	TRBD2	TRBV19	TRBJ2-2
TGTGCCAGCAGTTATTTTCAGGGGAACACTGAAGCTTTCTTT	CASSYFQGNTEAFF	.	.	TRBV6-6	TRBJ1-1
TGTGCCAGCAGCTTGGCCGAGGGACTAGCGGGAGATACGCAGTATTTT	CASSLAEGLAGDTQYF	.	TRBD2	TRBV5-4	TRBJ2-3
TGTGCCAGCAGTTACTTAGACGGGAGGGCCGACGAGCAGTACTTC	CASSYLDGRADEQYF	.	TRBD2	TRBV6-5	TRBJ2-7
TGTGCCAGCTCACCCGGGACTAGCGGATACCAAGAGACCCAGTACTTC	CASSPGTSGYQETQYF	.	TRBD2	TRBV18	TRBJ2-5
TGTGCCTGGATTCCCAGGAACACTGAAGCTTTCTTT	CAWIPRNTEAFF	.	.	TRBV30	TRBJ1-1
TGCACCAGCAGCCATGCGCGCCGCTCTTACGAGCAGTACTTC	CTSSHARRSYEQYF	.	.	TRBV1	TRBJ2-7
TGTGCCAGCAGACGGACGAAGAACTACGAGCAGTACTTC	CASRRTKNYEQYF	.	.	TRBV27	TRBJ2-7
TGCGCCAGCAGCCAAGGCAGAACCTACAATGAGCAGTTCTTC	CASSQGRTYNEQFF	once	.	TRBV4-1	TRBJ2-1
TGTGCCTGGAGTGTTGCCGTTGGGGGGGGCTATGAAGCTTTCTTT	CAWSVAVGGGYEAFF	.	.	TRBV30	TRBJ1-1
TGTGCCAGCAGCTTAGTACCGGGTGGGGGGAACTATGGCTACACCTTC	CASSLVPGGGNYGYTF	.	.	TRBV11-3	TRBJ1-2
TGCGCCAGCAGTCGGGACAGCCCTGAAGCTTTCTTT	CASSRDSPEAFF	.	TRBD1	TRBV10-2	TRBJ1-1
TGTGCCAGCAGTTTCCCCCGACAGGGGAACACTGAAGCTTTCTTT	CASSFPRQGNTEAFF	.	TRBD1	TRBV28	TRBJ1-1
TGTGCCAGCAGTTCCGGGGTCAGGCCCTCCTACGAGCAGTACTTC	CASSSGVRPSYEQYF	.	.	TRBV27	TRBJ2-7
TGTGCCACCCAGGGTTCCTACGAGCAGTACTTC	CATQGSYEQYF	.	.	TRBV2	TRBJ2-7
TGCGCCAGCAGCTTGGGAGACACACACACTGAAGCTTTCTTT	CASSLGDTHTEAFF	.	.	TRBV5-1	TRBJ1-1
TGTGCCAGCAGCTTCTCGGGACTAGCGGGAAATACGCAGTATTTT	CASSFSGLAGNTQYF	.	TRBD2	TRBV13	TRBJ2-3
TGTGCCAGCAGCGAACCCCATGGGGGTAGCGATTTCACAGATACGCAGTATTTT	CASSEPHGGSDFTDTQYF	.	.	TRBV7-9	TRBJ2-3
TGCGCCAGCAGCCAAGGCAGGGGTGGGAACTATGGCTACACCTTC	CASSQGRGGNYGYTF	.	.	TRBV4-1	TRBJ1-2
TGTGCCAGCAGCTTTTTTGGGGGCCCAAACTACGAGCAGTACTTC	CASSFFGGPNYEQYF	.	.	TRBV5-4	TRBJ2-7
TGTGCCAGTAGCGGGACTCCGAACACTGAAGCTTTCTTT	CASSGTPNTEAFF	.	.	TRBV19	TRBJ1-1
TGTGCCAGCAGCCCCATTTTTGCAGGAGAGGCCGAGCAGTACTTC	CASSPIFAGEAEQYF	.	.	TRBV7-9	TRBJ2-7
TGCAGCGTTGATGTAGCGGGAGACACCGGGGAGCTGTTTTTT	CSVDVAGDTGELFF	.	TRBD2	TRBV29-1	TRBJ2-2
TGTGCCAGCTCAGGGGGCACTGAAGCTTTCTTT	CASSGGTEAFF	.	TRBD1	TRBV13	TRBJ1-1
TGCGCCAGCAGCCAACAACCGGACGGGAACTACGAGCAGTACTTC	CASSQQPDGNYEQYF	.	.	TRBV4-1	TRBJ2-7
TGCGCCAGCAGCCAAGAGCACAGGGTCAACGAGCAGTACTTC	CASSQEHRVNEQYF	few	.	TRBV4-1	TRBJ2-7
TGTGCCACCAACCGGGGTGGGACTCACACCGGGGAGCTGTTTTTT	CATNRGGTHTGELFF	.	.	TRBV15	TRBJ2-2